The T cell receptor (beta chain) described here comes from a study of blood T cell repertoires in COVID-19. Study at large: Sites in the United States, Italy and Spain provided acute and convalescent COVID-19 samples.

Looked up from germline, CDR1 is SGHRS and CDR2 is YFSETQ. The CDR3 is made up of 15 amino acids. Trimming cost V 0 bases and J 3 bases, with 13 bases left between them. Assay used: immunoSEQ multiplex PCR; TCRdb lists only in-frame clones, some missing. The data show 300,000 to 450,000 clones, with 80% to 90% seen just once and 1% to 1.5% held by the top ten. Those who participated ranged in age from roughly 18 to 100 years and resided in about two dozen US areas. Participant-reported clinical history was the basis for cohort assignment. J is TRBJ2-7 and V is TRBV5-1; tentative D call: TRBD2 (6 bases). The sequenced sample consisted of PBMCs or T cells enriched from blood (not recorded which). The clonotype originates from a man younger than 45 who had recovered from COVID-19. Written as DNA, the CDR3 is TGCGCCAGCAGCTTGGCCGGAGGGTTTAGCTACGAGCAGTACTTC. It translates to CASSLAGGFSYEQYF. The full variable domain, rest sourced from reference TRBV5-1 and TRBJ2-7, is KAGVTQTPRYLIKTRGQQVTLSCSPISGHRSVSWYQQTPGQGLQFLFEYFSETQRNKGNFPGRFSGRQFSNSRSEMNVSTLELGDSALYLCASSLAGGFSYEQYFGPGTRLTVT.